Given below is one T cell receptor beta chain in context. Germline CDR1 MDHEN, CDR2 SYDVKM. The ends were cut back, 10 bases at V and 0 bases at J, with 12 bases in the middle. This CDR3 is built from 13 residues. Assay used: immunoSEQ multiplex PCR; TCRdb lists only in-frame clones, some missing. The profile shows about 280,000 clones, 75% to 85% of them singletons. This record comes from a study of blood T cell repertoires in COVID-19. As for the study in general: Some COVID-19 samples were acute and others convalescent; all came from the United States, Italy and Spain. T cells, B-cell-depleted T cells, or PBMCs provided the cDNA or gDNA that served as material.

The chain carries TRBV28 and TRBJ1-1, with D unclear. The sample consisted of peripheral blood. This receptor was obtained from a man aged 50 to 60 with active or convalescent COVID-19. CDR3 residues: CATLTQLNTEAFF. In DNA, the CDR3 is TGTGCCACCCTAACACAGTTGAACACTGAAGCTTTCTTT.